These 2 T cell receptor beta chains were all obtained from the same sample, sequenced in a study of blood T cell repertoires in COVID-19. Using immunoSEQ multiplex PCR, the repertoire was profiled, and TCRdb retains in-frame clones only, with some absent. The table includes around 200,000 clones, around four fifths detected once. Sequencing was performed on peripheral blood. All receptors come from a woman aged 40-49 years with acute or convalescent COVID-19.

This clone was counted once. The CDR3 spells CASSQDMHYKDYEQYF. CDR3 sequence (DNA): TGTGCCAGCAGCCAAGATATGCACTATAAGGACTACGAGCAGTACTTC. The chain links TRBV3-1 (or the pseudogene TRBV3-2) to TRBJ2-7; no definite D call. The CDR3 extends over 16 amino acids. Trimming took off 0 bases at V and 3 bases at J, with 15 bases between the two ends. CDR1 is LGHDT, CDR2 YNNKEL, per germline (reference sequence).

The V and J genes are TRBV12-3 or TRBV12-4 and TRBJ2-1; 7 bases agree with TRBD2. This CDR3 region has 13 residues. V lost 5 bases and J lost 5; bases outside the gene matches: 3. CDR3 sequence reads: CASSRAGNNEQFF. The DNA of the CDR3 is TGTGCCAGCAGTCGAGCGGGGAACAATGAGCAGTTCTTC.